Each of the 3 T cell receptor beta chains below was sequenced from the same sample in a study of shared T cell receptors in the human thymus. The method was immunoSEQ multiplex PCR; TCRdb's version includes in-frame clones alone and lacks a portion of them. The repertoire holds 55,000 to 80,000 clones, with about 95% as singletons. The specimen sequenced was thymocytes. These receptors all stem from a human donor.

The chain combines TRBV12-5 with TRBJ1-6; tentatively, D is TRBD1 (5 bases). V gave up 10 bases and J gave up 7 bases, with 26 bases separating them. Germline CDR1 LGHNT, CDR2 FRNRAP. The CDR3 has 17 residues. Here the CDR3 reads CATGWVNQTGKNSPLHF. The CDR3 nucleotides are TGTGCTACCGGTTGGGTAAATCAAACAGGTAAGAATTCACCCCTCCACTTT.

The CDR3 region is CASSPPVGRPLHF. As DNA, the CDR3 is TGTGCCAGCAGCCCCCCCGTAGGAAGGCCCCTCCACTTT. The chain joins TRBV7-2 to TRBJ1-6; D remains unclear. The CDR3 extends over 13 amino acids. The germline V and J ends were trimmed by 5 bases and 13 bases, with 15 bases remaining between them. Germline lookup yields CDR1 SGHTA and CDR2 FQGNSA.

The genes are TRBV7-6 and TRBJ1-1, with unresolved D. This CDR3 has 14 amino acids. Trimming removed 3 bases at V and 3 bases at J, with 11 bases between. The V gene's germline CDR1 is SGHVS and CDR2 FNYEAQ. This CDR3 is CASSLGGGDTEAFF. For the CDR3, the DNA is TGTGCCAGCAGCTTGGGTGGTGGGGACACTGAAGCTTTCTTT.